This T cell receptor (beta chain) comes out of a study of cytomegalovirus exposure and HLA in healthy donors. The overall study: Genetic ancestry analysis placed under 90% of the 300 to 400 donors that were genotyped in the Caucasian-associated cluster.

13 Jbeta primers and 60 Vbeta primers were used for the PCR. Libraries were prepared by immunoSEQ multiplex PCR; TCRdb keeps only in-frame clonotypes and omits some of them. The sample carries about 180,000 clones, roughly 84% recorded once. The CDR3 covers 12 residues. Germline loops: CDR1 SNHLY, CDR2 FYNNEI. The sequence came from a man aged 25-45 years in good health and CMV-seronegative. The sample comprised PBMCs. The rearrangement joins TRBV2 to TRBJ2-5; D is ambiguous. Matching the DNA end better, TRBJ2-7 makes the J call doubtful. CDR3 nucleotides: TGTGCCAGCAGGACATTTACCTACGAGCAGTACTTC. This gives the protein CASRTFTYEQYF.